The rows below give T cell receptor beta chains drawn from one sample of a study of OX40 agonist ivuxolimab in advanced cancers. Repertoires were generated with immunoSEQ multiplex PCR, while TCRdb's copy carries only in-frame clones and drops some. Counted here are fewer than 40,000 clones, roughly 89% occurring once; the ten biggest clones make up 0.8% to 1%. The specimen comprised CD4+ or CD8+ T cells sorted from blood, sampled in a trial of the OX40 agonist ivuxolimab. These receptors were taken from an adult with an advanced solid tumor such as melanoma, head and neck, liver or kidney cancer. CDR3s include the opening cysteine and the closing phenylalanine or tryptophan. D genes are given only for firm matches. Size is omitted from some rows. Given values are once, few, many or a class for expanded clones.

clone size	D gene	V gene	J gene	CDR3 protein	CDR3 DNA
once	.	TRBV15	TRBJ1-2	CATSREPGGGYTF	TGTGCCACCAGCAGAGAACCAGGAGGTGGCTACACCTTC
.	TRBD2	TRBV9	TRBJ2-2	CASSVGTSGAWGTGELFF	TGTGCCAGCAGCGTAGGGACTAGCGGGGCCTGGGGCACCGGGGAGCTGTTTTTT
.	.	TRBV4-1	TRBJ2-7	CASSQGVQGGREQYF	TGCGCCAGCAGCCAAGGGGTCCAGGGGGGTAGGGAGCAGTACTTC
.	TRBD2	TRBV11-2	TRBJ2-2	CASSRLTSPTNTGELFF	TGTGCCAGCAGCCGCCTGACTAGCCCGACGAACACCGGGGAGCTGTTTTTT
once	.	TRBV5-4	TRBJ2-3	CASSLSPTDTQYF	TGTGCCAGCAGCCTCTCGCCCACAGATACGCAGTATTTT
.	.	TRBV5-1	TRBJ1-1	CASSRDRAGGTEAFF	TGCGCCAGCAGCCGGGATAGGGCTGGGGGCACTGAAGCTTTCTTT
.	.	TRBV6-4	TRBJ1-4	CASSDSKGEEDEKLFF	TGTGCCAGCAGTGACTCGAAAGGGGAGGAGGATGAAAAACTGTTTTTT
.	TRBD1	TRBV5-1	TRBJ1-1	CASSLTGSANTEAFF	TGCGCCAGCAGCCTGACAGGGTCAGCCAACACTGAAGCTTTCTTT
.	.	TRBV5-6	TRBJ1-1	CASSRRLEAFF	TGTGCCAGCAGCCGTAGATTAGAAGCTTTCTTT
.	TRBD1	TRBV2	TRBJ1-1	CASSGAGGNTEAFF	TGTGCCAGCAGTGGGGCAGGGGGAAACACTGAAGCTTTCTTT
.	.	TRBV28	TRBJ2-6	CASSLRGGANVLTF	TGTGCCAGCAGCCTGAGGGGGGGGGCCAACGTCCTGACTTTC
.	.	TRBV27	TRBJ1-5	CASRLNTAGNQPQHF	TGTGCCAGCAGACTTAACACGGCGGGGAATCAGCCCCAGCATTTT
.	.	TRBV12-5	TRBJ2-1	CASGLERSSYNEQFF	TGTGCTAGTGGATTGGAGCGGAGCTCCTACAATGAGCAGTTCTTC
.	.	TRBV7-8	TRBJ2-5	CASSFYPGGQETQYF	TGTGCCAGCAGCTTCTACCCCGGGGGCCAAGAGACCCAGTACTTC
.	TRBD1	TRBV5-4	TRBJ2-7	CASSLGQGNEQYF	TGTGCCAGCAGCTTGGGACAGGGGAACGAGCAGTACTTC
.	.	TRBV27	TRBJ1-3	CASSLRSGNGNTIYF	TGTGCCAGCAGTTTAAGGTCAGGGAACGGAAACACCATATATTTT
.	.	TRBV6-5	TRBJ2-7	CASSFWGGGEQYF	TGTGCCAGCAGCTTTTGGGGGGGCGGCGAGCAGTACTTC
.	TRBD1	TRBV4-1	TRBJ1-5	CASSPETGGSYQPQHF	TGCGCCAGCAGCCCCGAGACAGGGGGCTCGTATCAGCCCCAGCATTTT